This T cell receptor (beta chain) was obtained from a study of Tregs in tolerant kidney transplant recipients. Per the germline V gene, CDR1 is LGHNA and CDR2 is YNFKEQ. The germline V and J ends were trimmed by 0 bases and 6 bases, with 9 bases remaining between them. This CDR3 contains 13 residues. The protocol was immunoSEQ multiplex PCR, while the TCRdb copy is restricted to in-frame clones and leaves out a portion. The sample holds around 230,000 clones, around 81% seen once. This sequence was found in a human donor in good health. The V gene is TRBV4-2, the J gene TRBJ2-7; D gene uncertain. Sequenced input: CD4+ T cells from blood. The CDR3 sequence: CASSQDWSTEQYF. Here the CDR3 DNA reads TGTGCCAGCAGCCAAGACTGGAGCACCGAGCAGTACTTC.